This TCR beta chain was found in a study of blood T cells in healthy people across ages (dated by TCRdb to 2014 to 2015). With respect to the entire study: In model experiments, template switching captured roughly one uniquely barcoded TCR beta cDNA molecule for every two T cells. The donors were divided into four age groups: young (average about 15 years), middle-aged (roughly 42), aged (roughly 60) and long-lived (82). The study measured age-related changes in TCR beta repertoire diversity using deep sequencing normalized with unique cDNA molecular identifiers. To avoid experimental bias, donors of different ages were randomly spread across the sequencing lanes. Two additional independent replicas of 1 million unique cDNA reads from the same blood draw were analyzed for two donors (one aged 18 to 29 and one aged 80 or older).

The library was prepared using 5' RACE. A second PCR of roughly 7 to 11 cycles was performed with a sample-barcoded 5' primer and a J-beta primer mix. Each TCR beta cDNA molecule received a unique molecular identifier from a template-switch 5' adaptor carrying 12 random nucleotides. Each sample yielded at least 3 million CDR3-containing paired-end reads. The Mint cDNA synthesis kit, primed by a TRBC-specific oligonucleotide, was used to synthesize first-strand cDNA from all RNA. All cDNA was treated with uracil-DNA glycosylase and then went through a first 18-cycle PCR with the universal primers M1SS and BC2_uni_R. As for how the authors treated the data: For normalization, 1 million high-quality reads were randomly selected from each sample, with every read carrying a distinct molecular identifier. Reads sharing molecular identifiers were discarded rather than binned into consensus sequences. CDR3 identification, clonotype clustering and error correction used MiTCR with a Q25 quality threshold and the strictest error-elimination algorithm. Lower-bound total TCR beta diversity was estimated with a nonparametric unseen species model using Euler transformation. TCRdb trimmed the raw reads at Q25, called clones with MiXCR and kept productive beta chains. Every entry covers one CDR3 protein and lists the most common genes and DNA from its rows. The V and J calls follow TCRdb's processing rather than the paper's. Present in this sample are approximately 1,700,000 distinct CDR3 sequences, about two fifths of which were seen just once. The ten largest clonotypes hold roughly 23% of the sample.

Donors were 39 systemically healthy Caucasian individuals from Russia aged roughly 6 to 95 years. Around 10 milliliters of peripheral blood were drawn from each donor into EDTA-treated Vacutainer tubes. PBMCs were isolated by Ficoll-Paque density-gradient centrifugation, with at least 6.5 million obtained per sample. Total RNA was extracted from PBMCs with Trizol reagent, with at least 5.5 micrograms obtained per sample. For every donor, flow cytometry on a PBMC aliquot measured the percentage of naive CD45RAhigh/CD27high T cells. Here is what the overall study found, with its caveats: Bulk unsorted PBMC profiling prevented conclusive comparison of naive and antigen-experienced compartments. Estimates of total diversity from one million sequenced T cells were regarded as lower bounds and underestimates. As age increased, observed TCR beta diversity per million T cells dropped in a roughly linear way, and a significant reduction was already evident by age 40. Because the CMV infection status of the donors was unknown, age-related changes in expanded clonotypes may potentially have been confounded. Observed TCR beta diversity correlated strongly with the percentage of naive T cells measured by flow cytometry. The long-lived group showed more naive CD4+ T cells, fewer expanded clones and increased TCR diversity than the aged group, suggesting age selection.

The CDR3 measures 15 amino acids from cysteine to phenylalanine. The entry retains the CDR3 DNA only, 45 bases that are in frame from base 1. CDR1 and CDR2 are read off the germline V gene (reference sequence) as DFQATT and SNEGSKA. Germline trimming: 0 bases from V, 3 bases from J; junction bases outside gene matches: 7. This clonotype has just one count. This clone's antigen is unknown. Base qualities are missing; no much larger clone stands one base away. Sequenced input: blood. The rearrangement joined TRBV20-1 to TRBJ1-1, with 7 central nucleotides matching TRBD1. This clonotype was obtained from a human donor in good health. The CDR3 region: CSARDQGGGDTEAFF. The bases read TGCAGTGCTAGAGATCAGGGGGGAGGTGACACTGAAGCTTTCTTT.